These 22 T cell receptor beta chains came from one sample sequenced in a study of T cell responses to AZD1222 COVID-19 vaccine. Assay: immunoSEQ multiplex PCR; the TCRdb copy retains only in-frame clones and omits some. The table has 130,000 to 150,000 clones, 75% to 85% seen once; the top ten hold 3.5% to 5%. The input for sequencing was peripheral blood, taken on day 0 of MenACWY control vaccination. These receptors were obtained from an adult in good health.

The rearrangement uses TRBV9 and TRBJ2-1; 8 bases are a match to TRBD2. V lost 0 bases to trimming and J lost 3 bases; unmatched junction nucleotides: 2. The CDR3 consists of 15 residues. Germline V CDR1 and CDR2: SGDLS, YYNGEE. CDR3 protein: CASSVETSGYNEQFF. The CDR3 coding sequence is TGTGCCAGCAGCGTAGAAACTAGCGGCTACAATGAGCAGTTCTTC.

This chain connects TRBV9 to TRBJ2-2; tentative D call: TRBD1 (5 bases). In germline, CDR1 is SGDLS, CDR2 YYNGEE. V was cut by 4 bases and J by 4 bases, with 17 bases left in between. This CDR3 has 16 amino acids. CDR3 residues: CASSKDSSVSTGELFF. CDR3 bases: TGTGCCAGCAGCAAAGACAGCTCGGTTAGCACCGGGGAGCTGTTTTTT.

This clone was detected a few times. The J gene is TRBJ1-2, the V gene TRBV6-1; D gene uncertain. Germline V gene data show CDR1 as MNHNS and CDR2 as SASEGT. V lost 3 bases to trimming and J lost 0 bases, with 11 bases between them. The CDR3 sequence is 15 residues long. CDR3 nucleotide sequence: TGTGCCAGCAGTGACCATACGGCAGCTAACTATGGCTACACCTTC. Translating gives CASSDHTAANYGYTF.

This chain links TRBV12-3 or TRBV12-4 with TRBJ1-4; D ambiguous. CDR3 length: 13 amino acids. The ends were cut back, 1 base at V and 12 bases at J, with 12 bases in the middle. Written as DNA, the CDR3 is TGTGCCAGCAGTTTAGTAGGCCGAAGGGAACTGTTTTTT. It specifies CASSLVGRRELFF.

The chain is built from TRBV7-8 and TRBJ1-5; D gene uncertain. V gave up 1 base and J gave up 0 bases, with 7 bases separating them. The CDR3 runs 15 residues. Germline CDR1 SGHVS, CDR2 FQNEAQ. The CDR3 bases are TGTGCCAGCAGCTTAGACGGGAATAGCAATCAGCCCCAGCATTTT. Protein product: CASSLDGNSNQPQHF.

V and J are TRBV5-5 and TRBJ1-1; 7 nucleotides match TRBD1. This CDR3 is built from 16 residues. Trimming removed 2 bases from V and 0 bases from J; junction bases left unmatched: 7. In germline, CDR1 is SGHKS, CDR2 YYEKEE (reference sequence). The CDR3 DNA reads TGTGCCAGCAGCTTTGCCCCGGGACAGATGAACACTGAAGCTTTCTTT. It yields the protein CASSFAPGQMNTEAFF.

The chain has TRBV5-1 and TRBJ2-3; D is perhaps TRBD2 (5 bases). Trimming pared 4 bases from V and 6 bases from J, leaving 15 bases between. CDR3 length: 14 residues. Germline V CDR1 and CDR2: SGHRS, YFSETQ. For the CDR3, the DNA is TGCGCCAGCAGCCCCGGACTCACGCCGGATACGCAGTATTTT. Translating it yields CASSPGLTPDTQYF.

This chain joins TRBV6-5 and TRBJ1-1; 8 nucleotides line up with TRBD1. Germline CDR1 MNHEY, CDR2 SVGAGI. The CDR3 is made up of 13 amino acids. The V gene end was trimmed by 6 bases and the J gene end by 8 bases; junction bases not matched to a gene: 8. The CDR3 nucleotides read TGTGCCAGCAGACGGACAGGGCTACCCGAAGCTTTCTTT. Protein product: CASRRTGLPEAFF.

V is TRBV3-1 (or the pseudogene TRBV3-2) and J is TRBJ2-5, with 9 bases that match TRBD2. V dropped 4 bases and J dropped 5; count of bases not matched to a gene: 8. This CDR3 region has 15 residues. Germline V CDR1 and CDR2: LGHDT, YNNKEL (reference sequence). This CDR3 reads CASSLGSGGRETQYF. CDR3 in DNA: TGTGCCAGCAGCCTAGGCAGCGGGGGGCGGGAGACCCAGTACTTC.

The chain carries TRBV20-1 and TRBJ1-5; unclear D gene. Germline V lookup: CDR1 DFQATT, CDR2 SNEGSKA (reference sequence). The V end was cut by 6 bases, the J end by 4 bases, with 1 base between. The CDR3 extends over 9 amino acids. The CDR3 loop is CSANQPQHF. The CDR3 bases are TGCAGTGCAAATCAGCCCCAGCATTTT.

V and J are TRBV6-1 and TRBJ2-1, with TRBD2 matching 11 bases. Trimming took 4 bases from V and 4 from J; bases not matched to a gene: 6. This CDR3 has 16 residues. CDR1 MNHNS and CDR2 SASEGT come from the germline V gene. Here the CDR3 reads CASSVGSGGAYNEQFF. Written as DNA, the CDR3 is TGTGCCAGCAGTGTGGGTAGCGGGGGGGCGTACAATGAGCAGTTCTTC.

Comments on this clone: A much bigger clone sits one base away, suggesting this may be a read error. Different DNA sequences within this sample yield the same CDR3. The rearrangement uses TRBV15 and TRBJ1-2; D gene ambiguous. Per the germline V gene, CDR1 is LNHNV and CDR2 is YYDKDF (reference sequence). The V end lost 0 bases, the J end lost 4 bases, and 3 bases lay between the germline ends. This CDR3 is built from 12 residues. In DNA form, the CDR3 reads TGTGCCACCAGCAGAGACGGCTATGGCTACACCTTC. It translates to CATSRDGYGYTF.

The rearrangement links TRBV19 to TRBJ1-2, with 7 nucleotides matching TRBD1. The V segment lost 7 bases and the J segment 8 bases; nucleotides outside the gene matches: 16. Germline V gene data show CDR1 as LNHDA and CDR2 as SQIVND (reference sequence). The CDR3 covers 15 residues. The CDR3 DNA reads TGTGCCAGTACCAAGGGACAGAACAGCAAGCGAGGCTACACCTTC. Translation gives CASTKGQNSKRGYTF.

This chain connects TRBV5-5 to TRBJ2-7; TRBD1 matches 7 bases. Germline V gives CDR1 SGHKS, CDR2 YYEKEE (reference sequence). The V gene end was trimmed by 3 bases and the J gene end by 7 bases; junction bases not matched to a gene: 7. The CDR3 is 13 residues long. The CDR3 DNA is TGTGCCAGCAGCTGGAGGACAGGTTGGGAGCAGTACTTC. Translated, it gives CASSWRTGWEQYF.

The chain has TRBV18 and TRBJ1-5; TRBD1 is a possible D gene (5 bases). Germline V CDR1 and CDR2: KGHSH, LQKENI. With 5 bases removed from V and 2 bases from J, the gap between germline ends came to 10 bases. This CDR3 is 14 amino acids long. CDR3 nucleotides: TGTGCCAGCTCAACCAGGGACGGCAATCAGCCCCAGCATTTT. Protein: CASSTRDGNQPQHF.

This clone came up a few times. The gene calls are TRBV20-1 and TRBJ1-3, with D hard to call. The CDR3 has 11 residues. The V gene's germline CDR1 is DFQATT and CDR2 SNEGSKA (reference sequence). V lost 3 bases, J lost 4 bases, and 4 bases lay in between. The CDR3 nucleotides are TGCAGTGCTAGGGGGGGAAACACCATATATTTT. This sequence encodes CSARGGNTIYF.

Here the CDR3 reads CASSVGVNPEAFF. The CDR3 coding sequence is TGTGCCAGCAGCGTAGGAGTAAACCCTGAAGCTTTCTTT. The V gene is TRBV9, the J gene TRBJ1-1; no clear D. V was cut by 0 bases and J by 6 bases, with 9 bases left in between. From germline, CDR1 is SGDLS and CDR2 YYNGEE. CDR3 length equals 13 residues.

The chain links TRBV7-9 to TRBJ1-3; no clear D gene. The CDR3 runs 17 residues. Trimming pared 2 bases from V and 1 base from J, leaving 15 bases between. The germline gives CDR1 SEHNR, CDR2 FQNEAQ (reference sequence). In nucleotides, the CDR3 is TGTGCCAGCAGCTTAATTAGCAGCGTAGAGTCTGGAAACACCATATATTTT. This codes for CASSLISSVESGNTIYF.

This chain joins TRBV24-1 and TRBJ1-2; unclear D gene. This CDR3 is built from 12 residues. CDR1 and CDR2 from the germline V gene are KGHDR and SFDVKD. V lost 12 bases and J 1 base, leaving 11 bases between the germline ends. In DNA, the CDR3 is TGTGCCGCCGGAGACCTTAACTATGGCTACACCTTC. Its translation is CAAGDLNYGYTF.

The chain employs TRBV5-1 and TRBJ1-1, with D possibly matching TRBD1 (5 bases). V lost 4 bases, J lost 0 bases, and 10 bases lay in between. The length of the CDR3 is 14 residues. Germline V lookup: CDR1 SGHRS, CDR2 YFSETQ. CDR3 protein: CASSATAMNTEAFF. The DNA for the CDR3 is TGCGCCAGCAGCGCGACAGCGATGAACACTGAAGCTTTCTTT.

This rearrangement joins TRBV19 to TRBJ2-2; tentatively, D is TRBD1 or TRBD2 (5 bases each). The CDR3 runs to 16 residues. Deletions cut 9 bases from V and 1 base from J, with 18 bases between. Looked up from germline, CDR1 is LNHDA and CDR2 is SQIVND (reference sequence). As DNA, the CDR3 is TGTGCCAGCGCCGACAGCCACCGGGAGAACACCGGGGAGCTGTTTTTT. It is translated as CASADSHRENTGELFF.

V gene TRBV9 combines with J gene TRBJ2-5, with D perhaps matching TRBD1 (6 bases). CDR3 length: 13 residues. Trimming stripped 3 bases from V and 5 bases from J, with 11 bases between. The germline CDR1 and CDR2 sequences are SGDLS and YYNGEE. The CDR3, as DNA: TGTGCCAGCAGCGGTGGGACACTGGAGACCCAGTACTTC. This gives the protein CASSGGTLETQYF. Variable domain in full (rest from reference TRBV9 and TRBJ2-5): DSGVTQTPKHLITATGQRVTLRCSPRSGDLSVYWYQQSLDQGLQFLIQYYNGEERAKGNILERFSAQQFPDLHSELNLSSLELGDSALYFCASSGGTLETQYFGPGTRLLVL.